The T cell receptor beta chain under discussion was sequenced for a study of radiotherapy plus CTLA-4 blockade in lung cancer. Overall study: Across the patients, objective responses occurred in approximately 18%, and disease control in roughly 33%. Overall study findings and caveats: Researchers report tumor-derived TCR clones expanding in blood after radiotherapy plus ipilimumab. Response was reportedly best predicted by early blood T cell clone dynamics, with interferon-beta.

Details on this clone: The antigen remains undetermined.

With V trimmed by 3 bases and J by 2 bases, 8 bases remained unmatched. Per the germline V gene, CDR1 is SGHVS and CDR2 is FQNEAQ. The CDR3 runs 16 residues. Sequenced by immunoSEQ multiplex PCR; TCRdb stores in-frame clones only, minus some. The table has roughly 90,000 clones, 70% to 90% seen once. The TCR comes from a human donor with non-small cell lung cancer that progressed on radiotherapy plus ipilimumab. V is TRBV7-8 and J is TRBJ2-5; TRBD1 matches 8 bases. Sequencing used peripheral blood, obtained from a patient treated with radiotherapy plus ipilimumab. CDR3 loop: CASSFYLTGVQETQYF. For the CDR3, the DNA is TGTGCCAGCAGCTTCTACTTGACAGGGGTACAAGAGACCCAGTACTTC.